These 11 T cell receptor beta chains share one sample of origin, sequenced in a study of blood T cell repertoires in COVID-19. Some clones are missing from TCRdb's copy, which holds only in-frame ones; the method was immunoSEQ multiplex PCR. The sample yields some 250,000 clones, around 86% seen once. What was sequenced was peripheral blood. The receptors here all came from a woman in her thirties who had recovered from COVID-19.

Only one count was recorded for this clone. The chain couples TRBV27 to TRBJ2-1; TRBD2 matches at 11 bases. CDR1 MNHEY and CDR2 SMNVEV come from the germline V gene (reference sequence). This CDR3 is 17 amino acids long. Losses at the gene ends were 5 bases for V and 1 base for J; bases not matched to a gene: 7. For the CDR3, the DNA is TGTGCCAGCAGTCCCTCTAGCGGGGGGCATTCCTACAATGAGCAGTTCTTC. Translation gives CASSPSSGGHSYNEQFF.

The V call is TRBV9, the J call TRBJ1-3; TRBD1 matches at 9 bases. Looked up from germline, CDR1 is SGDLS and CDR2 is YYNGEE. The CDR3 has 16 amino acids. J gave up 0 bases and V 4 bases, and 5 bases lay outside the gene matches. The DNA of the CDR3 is TGTGCCAGCAGCTCGTACAGGGGGCCCTCTGGAAACACCATATATTTT. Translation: CASSSYRGPSGNTIYF. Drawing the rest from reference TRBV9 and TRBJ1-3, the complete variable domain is DSGVTQTPKHLITATGQRVTLRCSPRSGDLSVYWYQQSLDQGLQFLIQYYNGEERAKGNILERFSAQQFPDLHSELNLSSLELGDSALYFCASSSYRGPSGNTIYFGEGSWLTVV.

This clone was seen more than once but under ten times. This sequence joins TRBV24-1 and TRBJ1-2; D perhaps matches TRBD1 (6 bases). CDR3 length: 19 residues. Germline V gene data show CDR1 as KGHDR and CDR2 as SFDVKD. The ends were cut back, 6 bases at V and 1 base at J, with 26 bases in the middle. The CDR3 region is CATSSIRGTFSALNYGYTF. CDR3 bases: TGTGCCACCAGTTCAATTAGAGGGACATTTTCCGCCCTTAACTATGGCTACACCTTC.

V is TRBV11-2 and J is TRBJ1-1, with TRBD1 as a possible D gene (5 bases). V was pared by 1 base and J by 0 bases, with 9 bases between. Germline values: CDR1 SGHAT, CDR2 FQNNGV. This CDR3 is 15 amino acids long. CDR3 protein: CASSLVRQLNTEAFF. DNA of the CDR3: TGTGCCAGCAGCTTAGTCCGACAGCTGAACACTGAAGCTTTCTTT. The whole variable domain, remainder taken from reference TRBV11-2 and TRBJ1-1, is EAGVAQSPRYKIIEKRQSVAFWCNPISGHATLYWYQQILGQGPKLLIQFQNNGVVDDSQLPKDRFSAERLKGVDSTLKIQPAKLEDSAVYLCASSLVRQLNTEAFFGQGTRLTVV.

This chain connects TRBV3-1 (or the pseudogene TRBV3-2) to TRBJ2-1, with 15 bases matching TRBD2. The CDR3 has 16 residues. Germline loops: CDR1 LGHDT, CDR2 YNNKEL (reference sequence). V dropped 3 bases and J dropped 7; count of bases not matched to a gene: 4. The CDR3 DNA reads TGTGCCAGCAGCCATTCGGGACTAGCGGGGGGAAATGAGCAGTTCTTC. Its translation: CASSHSGLAGGNEQFF.

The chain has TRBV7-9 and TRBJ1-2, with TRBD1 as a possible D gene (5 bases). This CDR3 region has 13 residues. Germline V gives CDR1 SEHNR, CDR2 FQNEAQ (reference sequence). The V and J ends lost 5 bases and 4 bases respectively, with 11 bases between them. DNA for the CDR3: TGTGCCAGCAGCCCGACAGAAGCCTATGGCTACACCTTC. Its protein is CASSPTEAYGYTF.

The CDR3 DNA follows: TGTGCCAGCAGCCCAAGTTCTACAGGGATACACACCATATATTTT. This translates into CASSPSSTGIHTIYF. This chain links TRBV7-8 with TRBJ1-3; D perhaps matches TRBD1 (6 bases). Trimming cost V 5 bases and J 8 bases, with 19 bases left between them. CDR1 SGHVS and CDR2 FQNEAQ come from the germline V gene. The CDR3 runs to 15 residues.

This CDR3 is CASSVTGPEAFF. The CDR3 coding sequence is TGTGCCAGCAGTGTCACAGGGCCTGAAGCTTTCTTT. J is TRBJ1-1 and V is TRBV12-3 or TRBV12-4; D might be TRBD1 (6 bases). The CDR3 has 12 residues. The V gene lost 5 bases and the J gene lost 6 bases, with 10 bases spanning the gap.

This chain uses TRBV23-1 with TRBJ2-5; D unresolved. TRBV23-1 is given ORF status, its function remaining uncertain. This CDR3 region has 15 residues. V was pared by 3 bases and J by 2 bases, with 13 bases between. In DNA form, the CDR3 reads TGCGCCAGCAGTCATCGTCGGTCGGTTCAAGAGACCCAGTACTTC. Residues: CASSHRRSVQETQYF.

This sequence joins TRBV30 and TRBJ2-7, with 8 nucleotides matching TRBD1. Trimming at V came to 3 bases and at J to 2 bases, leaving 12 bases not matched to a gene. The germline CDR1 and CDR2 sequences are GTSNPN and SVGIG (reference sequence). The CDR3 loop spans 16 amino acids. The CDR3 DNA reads TGTGCCTGGAGCCCTAAGGGCAGGGGGCTTGCCTACGAGCAGTACTTC. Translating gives CAWSPKGRGLAYEQYF.

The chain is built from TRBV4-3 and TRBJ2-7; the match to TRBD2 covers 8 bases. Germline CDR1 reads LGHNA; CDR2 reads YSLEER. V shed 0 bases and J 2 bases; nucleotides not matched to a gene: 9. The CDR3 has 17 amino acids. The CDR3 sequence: CASSQDSPAGEAYEQYF. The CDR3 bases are TGCGCCAGCAGCCAAGATTCCCCAGCGGGGGAAGCCTACGAGCAGTACTTC.